Following are 6 T cell receptor beta chains from one sample sequenced in a study of T cells in localized non-small cell lung cancer. The assay was immunoSEQ multiplex PCR, and TCRdb's table has in-frame clones only and misses some. This table has under 35,000 clones, 78% appearing once. Sequenced material: peripheral blood, taken before any cancer treatment. The receptors come from a male donor older than 55 with stage II squamous cell lung carcinoma.

This chain joins TRBV27 and TRBJ2-7, with D possibly matching TRBD2 (5 bases). Deletions cut 4 bases from V and 2 bases from J, with 12 bases between. From germline, CDR1 is MNHEY and CDR2 SMNVEV (reference sequence). This CDR3 spans 14 amino acids. The CDR3 coding sequence is TGTGCCAGCAGTTCCATGACTATTCCCTACGAGCAGTACTTC. This gives the protein CASSSMTIPYEQYF.

The rearrangement joins TRBV7-6 to TRBJ2-7; TRBD2 aligns across 8 bases. Germline V gene sequence: CDR1 SGHVS, CDR2 FNYEAQ. Trimming took 3 bases from V and 3 from J; bases not matched to a gene: 1. The CDR3 contains 13 residues. The CDR3 reads CASSLGLDYEQYF. The CDR3 DNA is TGTGCCAGCAGCTTGGGACTAGACTACGAGCAGTACTTC.

This clone was detected once. The chain links TRBV9 to TRBJ2-1, with a possible D match to TRBD1 (7 bases). Germline CDR1 reads SGDLS; CDR2 reads YYNGEE. The V end was cut by 0 bases, the J end by 4 bases, with 17 bases between. The length of the CDR3 is 17 residues. The CDR3 here is CASSVGGLDREYNEQFF. CDR3 coding DNA: TGTGCCAGCAGCGTAGGGGGACTCGACAGGGAATACAATGAGCAGTTCTTC.

The rearrangement uses TRBV6-5 and TRBJ2-7, with 8 bases fitting TRBD1. With V trimmed by 3 bases and J by 7 bases, 5 bases remained unmatched. Germline CDR1 is MNHEY and CDR2 is SVGAGI. The CDR3 runs to 13 residues. The CDR3: CASSYQGAREQYF. In DNA form, the CDR3 reads TGTGCCAGCAGTTATCAGGGGGCGAGGGAGCAGTACTTC.

This chain connects TRBV5-5 to TRBJ2-3; D gene ambiguous. V was shortened by 3 bases and J by 0 bases, with 11 bases between the two germline ends. Germline V gene lookup returns CDR1 SGHKS and CDR2 YYEKEE (reference sequence). CDR3 length equals 15 residues. The CDR3 loop reads CASSSVRASTDTQYF. CDR3 DNA sequence: TGTGCCAGCAGCTCGGTAAGGGCTAGCACAGATACGCAGTATTTT.

Only a few counts were recorded for this clone. The genes are TRBV15 and TRBJ2-1; 8 nucleotides match TRBD2. CDR1 and CDR2 (germline): LNHNV, YYDKDF (reference sequence). V trimming: 1 base; J trimming: 10 bases; junction bases outside the gene matches: 3. CDR3 length: 13 residues. The CDR3 bases are TGTGCCACCAGCAGAGTCCTAGCGGGCGAGCAGTTCTTC. Amino acids: CATSRVLAGEQFF.